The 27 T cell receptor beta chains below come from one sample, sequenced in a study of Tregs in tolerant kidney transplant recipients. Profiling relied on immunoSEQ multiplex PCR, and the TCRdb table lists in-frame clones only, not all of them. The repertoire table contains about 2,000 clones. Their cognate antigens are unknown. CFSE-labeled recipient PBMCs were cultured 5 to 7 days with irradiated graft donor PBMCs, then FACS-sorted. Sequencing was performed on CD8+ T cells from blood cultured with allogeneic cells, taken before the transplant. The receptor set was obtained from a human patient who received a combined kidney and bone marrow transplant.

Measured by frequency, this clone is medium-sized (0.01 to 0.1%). This chain's CDR3 is CASRGSGGPGPTQYF. The CDR3 bases that were read are TGTGCCAGCAGGGGAAGCGGGGGACCCGGCCCTACG. The chain has TRBV12-3 or TRBV12-4 and TRBJ2-3; TRBD2 agrees at 8 bases. The CDR3 end is not reached by the read, which stops 3 residues before it; the germline J gene fills it in. The CDR3 loop spans 15 amino acids. Unmatched junction bases numbered 13, after V lost 6 bases and J lost 8 bases.

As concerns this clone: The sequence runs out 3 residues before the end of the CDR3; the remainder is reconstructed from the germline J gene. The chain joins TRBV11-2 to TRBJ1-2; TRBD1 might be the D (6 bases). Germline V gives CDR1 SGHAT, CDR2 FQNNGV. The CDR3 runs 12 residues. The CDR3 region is CASSLTGSGYTF. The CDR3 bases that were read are TGTGCCAGCAGCTTAACAGGGTCGGGC.

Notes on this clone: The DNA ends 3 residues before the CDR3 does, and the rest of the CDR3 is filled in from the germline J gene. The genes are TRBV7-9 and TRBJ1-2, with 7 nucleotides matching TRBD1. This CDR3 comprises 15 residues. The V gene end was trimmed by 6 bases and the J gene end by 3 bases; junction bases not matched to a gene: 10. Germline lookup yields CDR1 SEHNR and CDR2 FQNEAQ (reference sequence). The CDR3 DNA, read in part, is TGTGCCAGCAGTTTCGTTACCGGGACAGACTATGGC. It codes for CASSFVTGTDYG. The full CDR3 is CASSFVTGTDYGYTF.

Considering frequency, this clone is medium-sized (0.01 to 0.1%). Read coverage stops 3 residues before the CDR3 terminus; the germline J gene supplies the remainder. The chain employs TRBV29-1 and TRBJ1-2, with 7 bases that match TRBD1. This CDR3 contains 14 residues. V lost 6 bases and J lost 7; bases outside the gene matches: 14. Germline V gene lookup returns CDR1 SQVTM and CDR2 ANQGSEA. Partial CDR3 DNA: TGCAGCGTCACGGACAGGAGCGCGTGGGGTGGC. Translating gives CSVTDRSAWGG. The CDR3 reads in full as CSVTDRSAWGGYTF.

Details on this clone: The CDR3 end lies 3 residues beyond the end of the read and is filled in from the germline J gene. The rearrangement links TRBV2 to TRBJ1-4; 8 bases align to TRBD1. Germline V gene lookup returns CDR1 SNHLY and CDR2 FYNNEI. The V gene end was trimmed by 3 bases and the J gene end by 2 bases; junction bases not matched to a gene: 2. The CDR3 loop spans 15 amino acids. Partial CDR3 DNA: TGTGCCAGCAGTGAGACAGGGGTCACTAATGAAAAA. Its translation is CASSETGVTNEK. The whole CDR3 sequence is CASSETGVTNEKLFF.

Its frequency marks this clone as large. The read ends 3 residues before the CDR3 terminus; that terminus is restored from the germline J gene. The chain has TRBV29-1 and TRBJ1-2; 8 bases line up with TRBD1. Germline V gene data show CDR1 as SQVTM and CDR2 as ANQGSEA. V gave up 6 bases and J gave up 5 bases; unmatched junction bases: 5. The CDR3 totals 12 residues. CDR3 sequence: CSVAGGVYGYTF. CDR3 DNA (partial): TGCAGCGTCGCAGGGGGCGTATATGGC. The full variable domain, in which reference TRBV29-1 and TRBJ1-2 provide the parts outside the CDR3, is SAVISQKPSRDICQRGTSLTIQCQVDSQVTMMFWYRQQPGQSLTLIATANQGSEATYESGFVIDKFPISRPNLTFSTLTVSNMSPEDSSIYLCSVAGGVYGYTFGSGTRLTVV.

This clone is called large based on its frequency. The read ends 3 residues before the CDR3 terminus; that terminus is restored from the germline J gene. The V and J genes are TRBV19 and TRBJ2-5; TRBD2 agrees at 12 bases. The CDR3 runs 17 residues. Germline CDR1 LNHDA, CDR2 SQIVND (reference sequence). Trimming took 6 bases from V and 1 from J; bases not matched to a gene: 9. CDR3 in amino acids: CASSETSGRYTQETQYF. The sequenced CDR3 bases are TGTGCCAGTAGCGAGACTAGCGGGAGATATACCCAAGAGACC.

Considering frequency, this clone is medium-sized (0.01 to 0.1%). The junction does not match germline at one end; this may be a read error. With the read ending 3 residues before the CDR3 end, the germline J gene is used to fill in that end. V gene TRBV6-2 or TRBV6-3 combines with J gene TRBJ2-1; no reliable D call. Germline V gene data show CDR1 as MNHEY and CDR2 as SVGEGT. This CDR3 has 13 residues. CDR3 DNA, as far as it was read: TGTGCCAGCAGTTACTCCCCCTATAATGAG. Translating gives CASSYSPYNE. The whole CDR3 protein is CASSYSPYNEQFF.

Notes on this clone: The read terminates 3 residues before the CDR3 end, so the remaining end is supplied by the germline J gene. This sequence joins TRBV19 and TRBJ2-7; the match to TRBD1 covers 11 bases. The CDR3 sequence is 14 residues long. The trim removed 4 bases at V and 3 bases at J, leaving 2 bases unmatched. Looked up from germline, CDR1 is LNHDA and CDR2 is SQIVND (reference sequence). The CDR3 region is CASSTGTGGYEQYF. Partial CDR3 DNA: TGTGCCAGTAGTACCGGGACAGGGGGCTACGAG. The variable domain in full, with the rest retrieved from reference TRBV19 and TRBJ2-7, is DGGITQSPKYLFRKEGQNVTLSCEQNLNHDAMYWYRQDPGQGLRLIYYSQIVNDFQKGDIAEGYSVSREKKESFPLTVTSAQKNPTAFYLCASSTGTGGYEQYFGPGTRLTVT.

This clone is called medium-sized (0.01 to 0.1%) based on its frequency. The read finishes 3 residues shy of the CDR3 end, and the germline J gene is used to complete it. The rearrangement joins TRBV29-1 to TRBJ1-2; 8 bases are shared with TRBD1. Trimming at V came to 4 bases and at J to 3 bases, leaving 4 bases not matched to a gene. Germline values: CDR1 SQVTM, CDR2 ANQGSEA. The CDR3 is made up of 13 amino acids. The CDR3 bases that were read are TGCAGCGTTGCACAGGGGGTTTACTATGGC. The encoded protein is CSVAQGVYYG. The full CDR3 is CSVAQGVYYGYTF.

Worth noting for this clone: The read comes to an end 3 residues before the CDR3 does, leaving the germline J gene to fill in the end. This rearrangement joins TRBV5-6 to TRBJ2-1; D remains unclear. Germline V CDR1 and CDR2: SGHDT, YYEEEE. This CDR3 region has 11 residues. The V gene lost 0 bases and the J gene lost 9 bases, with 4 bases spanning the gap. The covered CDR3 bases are TGTGCCAGCAGCTTGGCATCTGAG. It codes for CASSLASE. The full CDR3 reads CASSLASEQFF.

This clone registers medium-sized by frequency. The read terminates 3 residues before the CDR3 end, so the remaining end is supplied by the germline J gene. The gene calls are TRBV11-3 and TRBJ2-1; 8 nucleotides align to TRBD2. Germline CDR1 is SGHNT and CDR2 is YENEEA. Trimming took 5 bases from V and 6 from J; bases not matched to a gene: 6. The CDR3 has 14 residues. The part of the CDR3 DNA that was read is TGTGCCAGCAGCGAGGTTGGACTAGCCAATGAG. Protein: CASSEVGLANE. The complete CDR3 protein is CASSEVGLANEQFF.

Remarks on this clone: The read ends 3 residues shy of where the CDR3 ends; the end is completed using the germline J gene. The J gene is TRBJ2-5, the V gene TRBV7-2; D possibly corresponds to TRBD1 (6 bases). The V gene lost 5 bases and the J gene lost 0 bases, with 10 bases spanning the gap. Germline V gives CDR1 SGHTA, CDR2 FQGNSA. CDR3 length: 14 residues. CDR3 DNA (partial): TGTGCCAGCAGCCCGACAGGTAACCAAGAGACC. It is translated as CASSPTGNQET. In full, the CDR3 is CASSPTGNQETQYF.

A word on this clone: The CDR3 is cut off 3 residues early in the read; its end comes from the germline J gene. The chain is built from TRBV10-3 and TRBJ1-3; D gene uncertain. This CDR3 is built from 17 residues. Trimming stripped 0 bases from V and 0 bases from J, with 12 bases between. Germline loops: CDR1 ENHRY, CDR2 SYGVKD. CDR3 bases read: TGTGCCATCAGTGAGTCCCCGGCAGACTTCTCTGGAAACACC. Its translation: CAISESPADFSGNT. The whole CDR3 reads CAISESPADFSGNTIYF.

The CDR3 sequence: CASRPPQGTDAQYF. The part of the CDR3 DNA that was read is TGTGCCAGCAGACCCCCACAGGGAACTGACGCG. This chain links TRBV7-8 with TRBJ2-3, with D maybe TRBD1 (6 bases). The observed sequence ends 3 residues before the CDR3 terminus, with the missing tail filled in from the germline J gene. Looked up from germline, CDR1 is SGHVS and CDR2 is FQNEAQ. This CDR3 is 14 amino acids long.

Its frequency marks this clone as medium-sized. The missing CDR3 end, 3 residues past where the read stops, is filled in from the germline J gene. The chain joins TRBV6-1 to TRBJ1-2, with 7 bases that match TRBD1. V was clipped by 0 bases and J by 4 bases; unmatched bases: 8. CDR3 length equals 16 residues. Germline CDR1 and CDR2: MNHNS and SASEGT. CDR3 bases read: TGTGCCAGCAGTGAAGCGCCGGGAGGGGGCCTCTATGGC. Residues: CASSEAPGGGLYG. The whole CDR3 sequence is CASSEAPGGGLYGYTF.

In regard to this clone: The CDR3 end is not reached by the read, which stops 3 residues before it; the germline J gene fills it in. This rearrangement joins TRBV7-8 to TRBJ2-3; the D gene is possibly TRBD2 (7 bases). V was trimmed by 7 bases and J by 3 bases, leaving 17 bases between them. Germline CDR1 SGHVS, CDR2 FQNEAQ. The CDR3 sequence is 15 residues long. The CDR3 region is CASTARGAETDTQYF. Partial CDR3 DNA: TGTGCCAGCACCGCCCGGGGGGCCGAAACAGATACG.

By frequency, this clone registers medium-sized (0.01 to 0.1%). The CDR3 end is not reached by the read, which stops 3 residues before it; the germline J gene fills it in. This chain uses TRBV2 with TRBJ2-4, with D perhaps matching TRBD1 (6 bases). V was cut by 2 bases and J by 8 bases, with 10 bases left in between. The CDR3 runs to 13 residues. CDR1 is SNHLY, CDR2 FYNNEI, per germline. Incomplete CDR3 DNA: TGTGCCAGCAGTGAATCGGCAGGGGACATT. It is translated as CASSESAGDI. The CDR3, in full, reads CASSESAGDIQYF.

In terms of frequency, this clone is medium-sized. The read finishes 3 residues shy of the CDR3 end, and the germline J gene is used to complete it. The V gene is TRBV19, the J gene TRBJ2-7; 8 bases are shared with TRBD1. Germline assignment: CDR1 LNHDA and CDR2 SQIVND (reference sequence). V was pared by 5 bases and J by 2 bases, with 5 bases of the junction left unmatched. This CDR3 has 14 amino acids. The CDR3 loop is CASSAGQGPYEQYF. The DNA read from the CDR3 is TGTGCCAGTAGTGCAGGACAGGGACCCTACGAG.

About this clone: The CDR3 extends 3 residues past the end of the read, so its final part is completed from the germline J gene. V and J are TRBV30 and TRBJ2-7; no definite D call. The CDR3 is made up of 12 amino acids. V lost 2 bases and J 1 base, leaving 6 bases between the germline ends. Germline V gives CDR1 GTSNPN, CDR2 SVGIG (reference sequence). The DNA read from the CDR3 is TGTGCCTGGAGTCTAGTATCCTACGAG. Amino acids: CAWSLVSYE. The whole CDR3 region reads CAWSLVSYEQYF.

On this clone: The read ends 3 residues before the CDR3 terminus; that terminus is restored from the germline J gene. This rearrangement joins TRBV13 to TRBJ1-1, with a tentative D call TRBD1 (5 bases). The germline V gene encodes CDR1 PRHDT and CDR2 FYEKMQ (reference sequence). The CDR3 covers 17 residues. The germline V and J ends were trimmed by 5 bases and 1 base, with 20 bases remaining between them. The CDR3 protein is CASSNNFGGVGNTEAFF. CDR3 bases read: TGTGCCAGCAGCAACAATTTTGGGGGGGTAGGGAACACTGAA.

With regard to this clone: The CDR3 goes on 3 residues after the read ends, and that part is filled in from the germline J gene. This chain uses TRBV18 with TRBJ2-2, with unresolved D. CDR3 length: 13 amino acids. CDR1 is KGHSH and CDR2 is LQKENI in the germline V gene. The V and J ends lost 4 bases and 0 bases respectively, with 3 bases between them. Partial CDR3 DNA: TGTGCCAGCTCACTAGCGAACACCGGGGAG. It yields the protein CASSLANTGE. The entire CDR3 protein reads CASSLANTGELFF.

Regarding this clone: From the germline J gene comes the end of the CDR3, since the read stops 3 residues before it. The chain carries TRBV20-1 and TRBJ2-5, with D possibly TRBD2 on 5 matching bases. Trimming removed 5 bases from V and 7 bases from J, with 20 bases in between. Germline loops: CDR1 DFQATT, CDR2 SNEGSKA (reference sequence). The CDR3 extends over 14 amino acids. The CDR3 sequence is CSAPLAGDLATQYF. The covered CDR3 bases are TGCAGTGCTCCGTTGGCGGGCGATCTTGCGACC.

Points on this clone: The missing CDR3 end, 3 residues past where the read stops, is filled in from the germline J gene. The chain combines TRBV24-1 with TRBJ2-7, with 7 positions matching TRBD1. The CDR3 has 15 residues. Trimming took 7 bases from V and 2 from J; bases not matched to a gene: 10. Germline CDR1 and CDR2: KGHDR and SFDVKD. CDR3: CATSAQGQPTYEQYF. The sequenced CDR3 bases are TGTGCCACCAGCGCTCAGGGACAGCCGACCTACGAG.

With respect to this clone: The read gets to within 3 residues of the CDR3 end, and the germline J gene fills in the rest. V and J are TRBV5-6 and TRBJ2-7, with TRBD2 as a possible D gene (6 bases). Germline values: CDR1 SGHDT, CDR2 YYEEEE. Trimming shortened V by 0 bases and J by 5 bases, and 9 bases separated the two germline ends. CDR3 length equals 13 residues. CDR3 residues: CASSLGGADEQYF. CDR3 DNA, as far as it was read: TGTGCCAGCAGCTTGGGCGGGGCTGACGAG.

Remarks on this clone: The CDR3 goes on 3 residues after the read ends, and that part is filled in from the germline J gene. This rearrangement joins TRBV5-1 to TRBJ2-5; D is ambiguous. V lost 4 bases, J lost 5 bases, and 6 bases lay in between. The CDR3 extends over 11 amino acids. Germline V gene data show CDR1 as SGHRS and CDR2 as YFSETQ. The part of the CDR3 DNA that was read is TGCGCCAGCAGCCAAGGGGAGACC. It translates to CASSQGET. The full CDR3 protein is CASSQGETQYF.

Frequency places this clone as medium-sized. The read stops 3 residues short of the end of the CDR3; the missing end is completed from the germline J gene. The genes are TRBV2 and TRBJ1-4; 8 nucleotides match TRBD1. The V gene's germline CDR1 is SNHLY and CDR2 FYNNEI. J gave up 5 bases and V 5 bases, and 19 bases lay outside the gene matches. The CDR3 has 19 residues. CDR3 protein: CASSKNRDRSTYPNEKLFF. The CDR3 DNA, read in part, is TGTGCCAGCAGTAAAAACCGGGACAGGAGTACTTATCCAAATGAAAAA.